Included here is one TCR beta chain sequence, with context. This entry is derived from a study of CD4 T cells in relation to SARS-CoV-2 and coronaviruses. The unexposed donors gave CD4+ T cells in about 2011-2018, prior to COVID-19. Produced via immunoSEQ multiplex PCR; TCRdb's table is partial and in-frame only. The profile shows 60,000 to 85,000 clones, over 90% of them singletons. CDR1 is SGHNT and CDR2 is YYREEE in the germline V gene (reference sequence). Germline trimming cut 5 bases from V and 6 bases from J; bases unmatched to any gene: 8. The length of the CDR3 is 14 residues. This clonotype was sampled from a human donor in good health. Sequencing was carried out using naive CD4+ T cells from PBMCs. Subset noted: naive CD4+ T cells isolated by negative enrichment. J is TRBJ2-5 and V is TRBV5-4; 9 bases are a match to TRBD1. CDR3 nucleotides: TGTGCCAGCAGACGGAGGGACAGGGAGAAGACCCAGTACTTC. Translated: CASRRRDREKTQYF.